This note documents a single T cell receptor (beta chain) sequence. The CDR3 loop spans 14 amino acids. Germline values: CDR1 GTSNPN, CDR2 SVGIG (reference sequence). V shed 1 base and J 3 bases; nucleotides not matched to a gene: 4. The data are from a study of blood T cell repertoires in COVID-19. As for the study in general: The United States, Italy and Spain were the sources of the acute and convalescent COVID-19 samples. Sources were T cells, B-cell-depleted T cells, or PBMCs; the material itself was cDNA or gDNA.

As originally analysed: Reference gene primer amplification gave nucleated cell count estimates. Generated by immunoSEQ multiplex PCR, the TCRdb table keeps only in-frame clones and is missing some. For V, J and clone size, that table is used; D and trimming come from the DNA. The sample has around 150,000 clones, approximately 80% seen once. Enrolled during active infection, Seattle patients were then followed longitudinally. The chain recombines TRBV30 with TRBJ2-7; 9 bases line up with TRBD1. The sequencing input was peripheral blood. The receptor's source is a woman aged 40 to 49 with COVID-19, enrolled during active disease. The chain's CDR3 is CAWSGGTGYYEQYF. The CDR3 DNA reads as TGTGCCTGGAGTGGTGGGACAGGGTACTACGAGCAGTACTTC.